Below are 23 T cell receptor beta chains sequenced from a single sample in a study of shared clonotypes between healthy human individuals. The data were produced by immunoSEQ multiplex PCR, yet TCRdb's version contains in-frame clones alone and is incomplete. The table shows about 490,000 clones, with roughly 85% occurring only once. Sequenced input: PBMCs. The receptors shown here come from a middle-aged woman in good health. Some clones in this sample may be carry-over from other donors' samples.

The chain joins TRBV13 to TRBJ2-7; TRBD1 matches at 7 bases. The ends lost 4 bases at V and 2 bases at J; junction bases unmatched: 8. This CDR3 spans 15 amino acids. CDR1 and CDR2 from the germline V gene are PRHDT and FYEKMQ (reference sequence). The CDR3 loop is CASSSRQGGPYEQYF. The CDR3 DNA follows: TGTGCCAGCAGCTCAAGACAGGGTGGGCCCTACGAGCAGTACTTC.

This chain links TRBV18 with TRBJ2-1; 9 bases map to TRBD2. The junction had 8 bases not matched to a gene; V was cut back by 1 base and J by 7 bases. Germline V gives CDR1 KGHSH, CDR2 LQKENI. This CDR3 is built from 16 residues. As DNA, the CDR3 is TGTGCCAGCTCACCACAGGCTAGCGGGGCTGGGAATGAGCAGTTCTTC. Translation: CASSPQASGAGNEQFF.

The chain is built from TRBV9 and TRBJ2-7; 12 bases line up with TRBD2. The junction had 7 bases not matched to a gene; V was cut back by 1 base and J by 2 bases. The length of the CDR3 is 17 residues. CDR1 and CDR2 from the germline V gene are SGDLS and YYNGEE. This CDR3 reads CASSVWTSGTRTYEQYF. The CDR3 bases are TGTGCCAGCAGCGTATGGACTAGCGGGACCCGAACCTACGAGCAGTACTTC.

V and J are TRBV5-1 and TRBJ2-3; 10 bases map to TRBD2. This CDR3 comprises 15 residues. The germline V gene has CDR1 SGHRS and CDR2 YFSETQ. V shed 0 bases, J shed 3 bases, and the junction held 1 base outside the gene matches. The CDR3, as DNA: TGCGCCAGCAGCTTGGAGCGGGAGGGTACAGATACGCAGTATTTT. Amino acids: CASSLEREGTDTQYF.

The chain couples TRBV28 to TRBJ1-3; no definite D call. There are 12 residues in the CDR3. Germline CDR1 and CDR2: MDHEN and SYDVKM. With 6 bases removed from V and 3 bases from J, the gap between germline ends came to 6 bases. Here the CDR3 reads CASRVGGNTIYF. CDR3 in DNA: TGTGCCAGCAGGGTCGGTGGAAACACCATATATTTT.

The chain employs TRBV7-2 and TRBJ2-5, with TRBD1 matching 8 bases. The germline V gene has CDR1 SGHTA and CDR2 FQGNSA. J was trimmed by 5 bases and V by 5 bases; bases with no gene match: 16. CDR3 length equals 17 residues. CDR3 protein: CASSHLWGQDLGETQYF. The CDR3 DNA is TGTGCCAGCAGCCATCTCTGGGGACAGGACCTGGGGGAGACCCAGTACTTC.

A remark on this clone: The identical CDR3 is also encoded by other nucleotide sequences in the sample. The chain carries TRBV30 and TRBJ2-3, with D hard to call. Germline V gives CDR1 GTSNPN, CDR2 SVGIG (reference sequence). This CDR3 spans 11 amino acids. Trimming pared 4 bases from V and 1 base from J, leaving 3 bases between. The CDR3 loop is CAWIGTDTQYF. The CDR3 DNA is TGTGCCTGGATAGGCACAGATACGCAGTATTTT.

The CDR3 region is CASSLEPSSTDTQYF. DNA of the CDR3: TGCGCCAGCAGCTTGGAGCCTTCTAGCACAGATACGCAGTATTTT. This rearrangement joins TRBV5-1 to TRBJ2-3; D not resolved. Germline CDR1 SGHRS, CDR2 YFSETQ. V lost 0 bases and J 0 bases, leaving 8 bases between the germline ends. The CDR3 is 15 amino acids.

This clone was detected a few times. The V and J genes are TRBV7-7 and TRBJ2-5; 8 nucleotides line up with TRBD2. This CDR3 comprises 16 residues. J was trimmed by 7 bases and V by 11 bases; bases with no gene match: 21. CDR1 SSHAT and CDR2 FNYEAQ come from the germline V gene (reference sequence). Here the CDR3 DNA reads TGTGCCCTTAACCCTCCCGGGACTAGATTTGGATGGACCCAGTACTTC. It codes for CALNPPGTRFGWTQYF.

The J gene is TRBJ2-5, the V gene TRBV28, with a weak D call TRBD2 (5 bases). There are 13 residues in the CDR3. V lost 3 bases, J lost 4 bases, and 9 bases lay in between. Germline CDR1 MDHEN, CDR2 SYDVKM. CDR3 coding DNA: TGTGCCAGCAGTTTGGGAGCGAGAGAGACCCAGTACTTC. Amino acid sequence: CASSLGARETQYF.

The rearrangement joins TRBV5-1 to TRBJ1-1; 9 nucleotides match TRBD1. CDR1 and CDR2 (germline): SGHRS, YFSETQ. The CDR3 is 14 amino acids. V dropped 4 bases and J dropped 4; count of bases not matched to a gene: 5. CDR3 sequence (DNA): TGCGCCAGCAGCGGCCAGACAGGGGGCACTGAAGCTTTCTTT. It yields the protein CASSGQTGGTEAFF.

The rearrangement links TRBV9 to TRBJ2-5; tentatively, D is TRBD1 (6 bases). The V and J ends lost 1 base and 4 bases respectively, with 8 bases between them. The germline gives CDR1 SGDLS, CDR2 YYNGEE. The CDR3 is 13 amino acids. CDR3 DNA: TGTGCCAGCAGCGTATCAGGGGCAGAGACCCAGTACTTC. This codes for CASSVSGAETQYF.

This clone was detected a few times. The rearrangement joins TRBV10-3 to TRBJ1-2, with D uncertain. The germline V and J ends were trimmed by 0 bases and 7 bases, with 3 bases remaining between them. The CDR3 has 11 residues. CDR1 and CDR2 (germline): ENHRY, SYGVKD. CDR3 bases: TGTGCCATCAGTGAGTCGAGTGGCTACACCTTC. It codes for CAISESSGYTF.

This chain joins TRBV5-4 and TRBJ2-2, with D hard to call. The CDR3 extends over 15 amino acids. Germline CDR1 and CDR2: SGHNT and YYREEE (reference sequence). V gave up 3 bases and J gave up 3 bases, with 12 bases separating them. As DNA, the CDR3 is TGTGCCAGCAGCTCAGAGGTTTCCCACACCGGGGAGCTGTTTTTT. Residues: CASSSEVSHTGELFF. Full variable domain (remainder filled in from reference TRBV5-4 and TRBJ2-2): ETGVTQSPTHLIKTRGQQVTLRCSSQSGHNTVSWYQQALGQGPQFIFQYYREEENGRGNFPPRFSGLQFPNYSSELNVNALELDDSALYLCASSSEVSHTGELFFGEGSRLTVL.

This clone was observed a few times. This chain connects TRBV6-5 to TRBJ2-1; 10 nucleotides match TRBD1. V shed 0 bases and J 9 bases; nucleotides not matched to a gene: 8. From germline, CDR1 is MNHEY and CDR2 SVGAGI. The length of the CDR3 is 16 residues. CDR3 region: CASSYSWGTGDPEQFF. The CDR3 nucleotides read TGTGCCAGCAGTTACTCTTGGGGGACAGGGGATCCTGAGCAGTTCTTC.

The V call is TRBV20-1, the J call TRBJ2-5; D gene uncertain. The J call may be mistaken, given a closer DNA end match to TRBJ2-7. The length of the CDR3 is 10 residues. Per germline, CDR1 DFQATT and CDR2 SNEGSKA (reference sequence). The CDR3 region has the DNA TGCAGTGCTAGAAGGAGCGAGCAGTACTTC. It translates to CSARRSEQYF.

DNA of the CDR3: TGTGCCAGTAGTGCCCCTCAAGAGACCCAGTACTTC. Protein: CASSAPQETQYF. The V and J genes are TRBV19 and TRBJ2-5; D unresolved. Germline V gene sequence: CDR1 LNHDA, CDR2 SQIVND (reference sequence). The CDR3 has 12 residues. V dropped 5 bases and J dropped 2 bases, with 6 bases sitting between them. Based on the CDR3 plus reference TRBV19 and TRBJ2-5, the full variable domain is DGGITQSPKYLFRKEGQNVTLSCEQNLNHDAMYWYRQDPGQGLRLIYYSQIVNDFQKGDIAEGYSVSREKKESFPLTVTSAQKNPTAFYLCASSAPQETQYFGPGTRLLVL.

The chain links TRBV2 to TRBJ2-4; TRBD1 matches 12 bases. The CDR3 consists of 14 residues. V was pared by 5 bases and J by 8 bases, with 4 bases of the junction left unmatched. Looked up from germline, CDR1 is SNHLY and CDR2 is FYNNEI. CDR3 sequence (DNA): TGTGCCAGCAGTCCCGGGACAGGGGGCTACATTCAGTACTTC. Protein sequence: CASSPGTGGYIQYF.

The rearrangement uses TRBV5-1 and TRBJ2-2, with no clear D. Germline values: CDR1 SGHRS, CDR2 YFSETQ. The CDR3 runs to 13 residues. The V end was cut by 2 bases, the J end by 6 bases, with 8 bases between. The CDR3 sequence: CASSLMGSGELFF. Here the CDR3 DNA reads TGCGCCAGCAGCTTAATGGGTTCCGGGGAGCTGTTTTTT.

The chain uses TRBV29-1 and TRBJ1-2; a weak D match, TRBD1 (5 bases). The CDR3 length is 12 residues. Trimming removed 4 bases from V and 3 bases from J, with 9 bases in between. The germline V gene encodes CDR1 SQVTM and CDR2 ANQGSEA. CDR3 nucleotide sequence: TGCAGCGTTGTAAAGACAGACTATGGCTACACCTTC. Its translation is CSVVKTDYGYTF.

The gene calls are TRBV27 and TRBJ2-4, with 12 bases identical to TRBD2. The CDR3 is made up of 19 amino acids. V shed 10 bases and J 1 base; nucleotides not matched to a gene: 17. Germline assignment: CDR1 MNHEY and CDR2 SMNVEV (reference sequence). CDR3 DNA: TGTGCCACCAAAACTACCCGGACTAGCGGGGAGAGGGCCAAAAACATTCAGTACTTC. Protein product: CATKTTRTSGERAKNIQYF.

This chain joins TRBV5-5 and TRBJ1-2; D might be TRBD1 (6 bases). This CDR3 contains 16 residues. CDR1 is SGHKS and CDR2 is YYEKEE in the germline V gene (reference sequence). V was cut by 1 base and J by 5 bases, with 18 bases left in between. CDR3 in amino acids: CASSLSMGGVRYGYTF. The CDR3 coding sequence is TGTGCCAGCAGCTTGTCGATGGGGGGCGTTCGGTATGGCTACACCTTC.

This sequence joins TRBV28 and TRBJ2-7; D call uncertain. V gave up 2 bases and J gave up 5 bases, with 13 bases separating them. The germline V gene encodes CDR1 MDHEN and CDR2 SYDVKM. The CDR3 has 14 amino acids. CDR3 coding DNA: TGTGCCAGCAGTTTAGGTGCACTCCGGGACGAGCAGTACTTC. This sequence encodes CASSLGALRDEQYF.